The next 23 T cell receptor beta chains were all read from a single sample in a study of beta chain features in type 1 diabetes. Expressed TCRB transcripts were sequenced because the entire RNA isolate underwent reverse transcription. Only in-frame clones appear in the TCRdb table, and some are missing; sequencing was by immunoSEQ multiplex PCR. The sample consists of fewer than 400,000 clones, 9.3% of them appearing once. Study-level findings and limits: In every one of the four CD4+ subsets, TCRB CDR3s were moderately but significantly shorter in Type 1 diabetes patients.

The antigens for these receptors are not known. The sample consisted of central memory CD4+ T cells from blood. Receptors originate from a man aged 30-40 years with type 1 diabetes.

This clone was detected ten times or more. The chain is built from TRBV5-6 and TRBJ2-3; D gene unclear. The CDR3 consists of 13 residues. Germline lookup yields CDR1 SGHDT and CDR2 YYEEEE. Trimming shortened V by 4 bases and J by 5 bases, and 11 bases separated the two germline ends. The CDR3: CASSATPLDTQYF. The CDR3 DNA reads TGTGCCAGCAGCGCGACCCCACTAGATACGCAGTATTTT.

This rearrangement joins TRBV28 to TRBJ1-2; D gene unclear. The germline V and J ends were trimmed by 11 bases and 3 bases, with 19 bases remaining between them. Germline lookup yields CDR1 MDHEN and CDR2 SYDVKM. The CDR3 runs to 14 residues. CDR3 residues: CASGGRAPDYGYTF. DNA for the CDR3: TGTGCCTCCGGTGGACGGGCGCCGGACTATGGCTACACCTTC.

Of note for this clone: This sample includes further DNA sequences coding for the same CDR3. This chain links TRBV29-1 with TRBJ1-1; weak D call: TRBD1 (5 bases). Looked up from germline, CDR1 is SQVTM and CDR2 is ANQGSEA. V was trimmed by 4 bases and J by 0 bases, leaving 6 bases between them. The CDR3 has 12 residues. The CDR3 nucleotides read TGCAGCGTTGGGACATTGAACACTGAAGCTTTCTTT. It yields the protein CSVGTLNTEAFF. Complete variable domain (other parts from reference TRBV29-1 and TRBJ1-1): SAVISQKPSRDICQRGTSLTIQCQVDSQVTMMFWYRQQPGQSLTLIATANQGSEATYESGFVIDKFPISRPNLTFSTLTVSNMSPEDSSIYLCSVGTLNTEAFFGQGTRLTVV.

This CDR3 reads CASSLGQADNYGYTF. The CDR3 DNA reads as TGCGCCAGCAGCTTGGGACAGGCAGATAACTATGGCTACACCTTC. The genes are TRBV5-1 and TRBJ1-2, with D tentatively TRBD1 (6 bases). Per germline, CDR1 SGHRS and CDR2 YFSETQ. This CDR3 has 15 amino acids. V was pared by 0 bases and J by 1 base, with 10 bases between.

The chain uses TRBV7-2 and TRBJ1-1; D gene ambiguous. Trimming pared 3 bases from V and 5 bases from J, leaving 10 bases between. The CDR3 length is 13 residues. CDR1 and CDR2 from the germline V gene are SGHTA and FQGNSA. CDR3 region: CASSFKRDTEAFF. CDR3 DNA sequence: TGTGCCAGCAGCTTCAAAAGGGATACTGAAGCTTTCTTT.

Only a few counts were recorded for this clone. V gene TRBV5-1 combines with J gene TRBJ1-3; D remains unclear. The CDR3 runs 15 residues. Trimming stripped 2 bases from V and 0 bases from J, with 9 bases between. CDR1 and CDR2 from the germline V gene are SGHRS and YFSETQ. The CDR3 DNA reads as TGCGCCAGCAGCTTTGGGCCAGACTCTGGAAACACCATATATTTT. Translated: CASSFGPDSGNTIYF.

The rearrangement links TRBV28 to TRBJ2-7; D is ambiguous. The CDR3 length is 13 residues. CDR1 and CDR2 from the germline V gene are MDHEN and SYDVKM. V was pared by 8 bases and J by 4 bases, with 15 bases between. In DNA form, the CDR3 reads TGTGCCAGCGGAAAAGTTACACCGTACGAGCAGTACTTC. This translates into CASGKVTPYEQYF.

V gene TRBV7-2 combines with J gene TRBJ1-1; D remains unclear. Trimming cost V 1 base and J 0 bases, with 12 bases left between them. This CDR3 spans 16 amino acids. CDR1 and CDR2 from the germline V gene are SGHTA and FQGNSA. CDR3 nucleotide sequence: TGTGCCAGCAGCTTAGGGGCAGGAGTCATGAACACTGAAGCTTTCTTT. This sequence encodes CASSLGAGVMNTEAFF.

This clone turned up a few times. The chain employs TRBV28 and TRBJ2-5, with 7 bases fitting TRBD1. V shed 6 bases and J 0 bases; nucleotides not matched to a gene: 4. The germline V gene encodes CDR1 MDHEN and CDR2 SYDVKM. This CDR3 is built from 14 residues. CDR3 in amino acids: CASSPGQYQETQYF. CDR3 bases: TGTGCCAGCAGCCCGGGACAGTACCAAGAGACCCAGTACTTC. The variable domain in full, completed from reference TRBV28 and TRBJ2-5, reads DVKVTQSSRYLVKRTGEKVFLECVQDMDHENMFWYRQDPGLGLRLIYFSYDVKMKEKGDIPEGYSVSREKKERFSLILESASTNQTSMYLCASSPGQYQETQYFGPGTRLLVL.

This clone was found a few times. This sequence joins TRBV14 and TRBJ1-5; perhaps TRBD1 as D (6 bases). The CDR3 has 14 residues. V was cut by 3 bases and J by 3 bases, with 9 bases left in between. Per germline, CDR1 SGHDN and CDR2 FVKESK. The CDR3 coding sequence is TGTGCCAGCAGCCAGTCAGGGGTCAATCAGCCCCAGCATTTT. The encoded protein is CASSQSGVNQPQHF.

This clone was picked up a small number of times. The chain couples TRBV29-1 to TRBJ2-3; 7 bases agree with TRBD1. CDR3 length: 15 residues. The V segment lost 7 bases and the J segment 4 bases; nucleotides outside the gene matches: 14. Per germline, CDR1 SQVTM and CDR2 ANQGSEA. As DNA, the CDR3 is TGCAGCGCCAAGAAGGGACAGCAAGTCCCAGATACGCAGTATTTT. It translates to CSAKKGQQVPDTQYF.

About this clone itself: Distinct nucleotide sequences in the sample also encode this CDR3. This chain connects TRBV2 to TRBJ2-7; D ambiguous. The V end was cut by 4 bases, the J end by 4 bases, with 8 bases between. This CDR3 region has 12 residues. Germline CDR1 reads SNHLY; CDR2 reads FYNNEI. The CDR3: CASSVAVYEQYF. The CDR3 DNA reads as TGTGCCAGCAGTGTAGCCGTTTACGAGCAGTACTTC.

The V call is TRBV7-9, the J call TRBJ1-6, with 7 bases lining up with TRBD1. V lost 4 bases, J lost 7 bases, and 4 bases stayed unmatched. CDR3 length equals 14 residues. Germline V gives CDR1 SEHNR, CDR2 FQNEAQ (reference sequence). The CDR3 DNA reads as TGTGCCAGCAGCTCTGCAGGGGGGAATTCACCCCTCCACTTT. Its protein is CASSSAGGNSPLHF.

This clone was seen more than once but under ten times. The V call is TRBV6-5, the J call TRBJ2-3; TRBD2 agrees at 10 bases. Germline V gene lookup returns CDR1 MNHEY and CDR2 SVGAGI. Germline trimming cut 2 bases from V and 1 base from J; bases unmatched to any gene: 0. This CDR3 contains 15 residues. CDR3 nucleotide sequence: TGTGCCAGCAGTTACGGGACTAGCGGCACAGATACGCAGTATTTT. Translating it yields CASSYGTSGTDTQYF.

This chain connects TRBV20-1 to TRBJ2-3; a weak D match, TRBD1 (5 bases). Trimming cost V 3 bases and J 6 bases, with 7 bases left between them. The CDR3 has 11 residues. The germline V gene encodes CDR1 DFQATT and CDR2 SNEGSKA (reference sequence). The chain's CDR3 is CSASNRDTQYF. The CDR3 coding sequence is TGCAGTGCTAGCAACAGGGATACGCAGTATTTT.

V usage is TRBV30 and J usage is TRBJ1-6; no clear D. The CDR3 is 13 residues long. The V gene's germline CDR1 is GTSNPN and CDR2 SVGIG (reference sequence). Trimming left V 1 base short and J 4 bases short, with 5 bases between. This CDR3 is CAWSEQYNSPLHF. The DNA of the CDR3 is TGTGCCTGGAGTGAACAGTATAATTCACCCCTCCACTTT.

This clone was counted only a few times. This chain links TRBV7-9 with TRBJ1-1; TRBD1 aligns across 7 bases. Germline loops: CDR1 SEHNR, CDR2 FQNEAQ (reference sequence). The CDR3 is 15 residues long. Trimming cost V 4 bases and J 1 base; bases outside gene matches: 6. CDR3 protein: CASSWWTGENTEAFF. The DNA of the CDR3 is TGTGCCAGCAGCTGGTGGACAGGAGAGAACACTGAAGCTTTCTTT.

The CDR3 sequence: CASSLDPQYGYTF. In DNA form, the CDR3 reads TGTGCCAGCAGCTTAGATCCACAGTATGGCTACACCTTC. V gene TRBV7-2 combines with J gene TRBJ1-2, with D unclear. Between the trimmed V and J ends, which lost 1 base and 5 bases, there was a span of 8 bases. Germline V CDR1 and CDR2: SGHTA, FQGNSA. The CDR3 is 13 residues long.

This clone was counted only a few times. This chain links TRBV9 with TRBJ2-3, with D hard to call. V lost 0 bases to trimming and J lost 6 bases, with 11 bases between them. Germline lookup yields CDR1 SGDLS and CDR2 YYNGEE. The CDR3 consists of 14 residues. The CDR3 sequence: CASSVADPRDTQYF. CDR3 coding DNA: TGTGCCAGCAGCGTAGCGGACCCGAGGGATACGCAGTATTTT.

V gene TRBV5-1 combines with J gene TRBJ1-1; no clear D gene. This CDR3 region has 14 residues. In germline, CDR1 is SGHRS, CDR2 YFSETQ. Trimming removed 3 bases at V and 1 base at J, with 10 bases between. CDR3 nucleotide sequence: TGCGCCAGCAGCTCGAGGCCGGGGAACACTGAAGCTTTCTTT. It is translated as CASSSRPGNTEAFF.

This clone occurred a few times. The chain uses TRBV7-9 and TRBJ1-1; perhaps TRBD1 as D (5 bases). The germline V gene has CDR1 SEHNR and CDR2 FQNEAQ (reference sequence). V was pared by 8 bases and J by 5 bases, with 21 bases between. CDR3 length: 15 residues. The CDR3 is CASSFPGRGSTEAFF. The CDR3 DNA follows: TGTGCCAGCTCATTTCCCGGGAGGGGAAGTACTGAAGCTTTCTTT.

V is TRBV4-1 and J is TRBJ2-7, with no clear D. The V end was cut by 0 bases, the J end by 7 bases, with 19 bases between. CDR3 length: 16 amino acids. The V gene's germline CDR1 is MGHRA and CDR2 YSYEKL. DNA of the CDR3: TGCGCCAGCAGCCAAGAAAGGTCCACCCTCGACCGGGAGCAGTACTTC. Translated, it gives CASSQERSTLDREQYF.

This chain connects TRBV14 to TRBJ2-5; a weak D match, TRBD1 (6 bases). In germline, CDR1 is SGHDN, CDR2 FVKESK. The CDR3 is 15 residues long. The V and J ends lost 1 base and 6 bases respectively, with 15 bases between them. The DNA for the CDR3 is TGTGCCAGCAGCCAAGGCCAGGGGTCCGGTAAGACCCAGTACTTC. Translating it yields CASSQGQGSGKTQYF.